Reported below is one TCR beta chain. The CDR3 sequence is 14 residues long. With 0 bases removed from V and 1 base from J, the gap between germline ends came to 6 bases. CDR1 and CDR2 (germline): LGHNA, YNFKEQ. The data are from a study of blood T cell repertoires in COVID-19. Sequencing was performed with immunoSEQ multiplex PCR; in TCRdb, only in-frame clones are kept and a portion is missing. The sample gives 250,000 to 300,000 clones, 75% to 90% of which show up once; 2% to 2.5% is in the top ten. The material sequenced was peripheral blood. This clonotype was obtained from a man in his fifties or sixties with acute or convalescent COVID-19. This chain uses TRBV4-2 with TRBJ1-1, with unresolved D. The CDR3 region has the DNA TGTGCCAGCAGCCAAGATCCCAGGAACACTGAAGCTTTCTTT. Encoded protein: CASSQDPRNTEAFF.